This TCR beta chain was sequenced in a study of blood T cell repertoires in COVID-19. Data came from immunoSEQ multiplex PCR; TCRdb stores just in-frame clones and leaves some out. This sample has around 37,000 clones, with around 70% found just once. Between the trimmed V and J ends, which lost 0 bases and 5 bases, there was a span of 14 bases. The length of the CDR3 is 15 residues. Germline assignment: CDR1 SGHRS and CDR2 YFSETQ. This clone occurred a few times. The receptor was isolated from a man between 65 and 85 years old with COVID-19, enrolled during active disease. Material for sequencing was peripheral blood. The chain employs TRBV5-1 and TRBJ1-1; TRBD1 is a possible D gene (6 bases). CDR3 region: CASSLASTGRTEAFF. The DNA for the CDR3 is TGCGCCAGCAGCTTGGCCTCGACAGGTCGGACTGAAGCTTTCTTT.